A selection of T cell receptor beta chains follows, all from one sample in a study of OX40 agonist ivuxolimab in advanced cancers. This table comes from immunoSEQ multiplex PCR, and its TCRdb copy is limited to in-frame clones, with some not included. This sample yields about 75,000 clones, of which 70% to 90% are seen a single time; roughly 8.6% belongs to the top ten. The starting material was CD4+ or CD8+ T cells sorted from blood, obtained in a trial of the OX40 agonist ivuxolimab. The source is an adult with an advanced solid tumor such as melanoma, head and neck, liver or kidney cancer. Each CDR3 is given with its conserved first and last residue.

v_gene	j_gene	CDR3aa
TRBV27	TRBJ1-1	CASSPRGGTNTEAFF
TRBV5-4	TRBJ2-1	CASSLVHTGNEQFF
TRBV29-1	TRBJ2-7	CSVDRDGSYEQYF
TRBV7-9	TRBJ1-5	CASSSRDSNQPQHF
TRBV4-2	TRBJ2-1	CASSQDRGPFDNEQFF
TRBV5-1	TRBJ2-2	CASSLQAGRNTGELFF
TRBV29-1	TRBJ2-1	CSVPREGASVRSNEQFF
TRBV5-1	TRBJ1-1	CASSFGQQNTEAFF
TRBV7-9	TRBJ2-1	CASSLDGRAANEQFF
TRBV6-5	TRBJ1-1	CASSYSRDAVTEAFF
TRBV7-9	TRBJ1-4	CASSWGDRTNEKLFF
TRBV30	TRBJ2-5	CAWSLLTGYQETQYF
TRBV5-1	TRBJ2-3	CASSLGQGGSTDTQYF
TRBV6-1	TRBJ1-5	CAGNPGDNQPQHF
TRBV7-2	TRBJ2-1	CASSLVAGPYNEQFF
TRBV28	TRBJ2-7	CASRGTGVYEQYF
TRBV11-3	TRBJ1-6	CASSLGTANSPLHF
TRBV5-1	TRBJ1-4	CASSWTGLFEKLFF
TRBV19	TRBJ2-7	CASSISRQGANEQYF
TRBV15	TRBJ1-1	CATCRRGDYTEAFF
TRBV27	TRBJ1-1	CASSRGTANTEAFF
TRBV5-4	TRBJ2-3	CASSILGDTQYF
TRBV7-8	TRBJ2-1	CASSLQGLAGEHEQFF
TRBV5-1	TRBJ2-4	CASSLLRQGGAGGKNIQYF
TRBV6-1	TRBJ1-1	CASSEADRPIMGAFF
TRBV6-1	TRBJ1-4	CASSEGRQGVEKLFF
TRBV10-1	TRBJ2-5	CASSRDRAETQYF
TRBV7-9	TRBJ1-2	CASSLSGLGIGGGYTF
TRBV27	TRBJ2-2	CASSANRGTGELFF
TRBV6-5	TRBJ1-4	CASSYSTGKLLEKLFF
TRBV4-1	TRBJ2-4	CASSQAGDRGPKNIQYF
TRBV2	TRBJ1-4	CASRTENEKLFF
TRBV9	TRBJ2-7	CASSVQSSYEQYF
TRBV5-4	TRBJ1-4	CASSLHTSEKLFF
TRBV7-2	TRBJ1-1	CASSTQENTEAFF
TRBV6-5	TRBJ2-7	CASTSGQSYEQYF
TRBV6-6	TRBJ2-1	CASSYRRGSYNEQFF
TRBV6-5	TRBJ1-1	CASSVQVLNTEAFF
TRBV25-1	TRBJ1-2	CASSVGQGTVRGYTF
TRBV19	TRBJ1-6	CASSWDTYNSPLHF
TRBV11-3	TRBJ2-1	CASSADRDNEQFF
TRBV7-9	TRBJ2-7	CASSLGGTRYEQYF
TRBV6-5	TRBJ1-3	CASSYSRDPGNTIYF